The entry below describes one T cell receptor beta chain. The target antigen is unknown. The sample comes from a study of cytomegalovirus exposure and HLA in healthy donors. Overall study: As an earlier analysis found, some 170 million T cells yielded about 120 million unique TCR beta sequences.

Vbeta (60) and Jbeta (13) primers were used in the PCR. The repertoire was sequenced with immunoSEQ multiplex PCR; TCRdb's copy has only in-frame clones and lacks some. Of about 170,000 clones listed, approximately 81% are singletons. Study findings and constraints: Across donors, presence/absence analyses took sequencing depth to be roughly uniform. Cytomegalovirus-associated TCR beta chains were listed, numbering 150 to 200. The availability of immune exposure information extended only to CMV serostatus.

Germline assignment: CDR1 MDHEN and CDR2 SYDVKM. Trimming removed 2 bases at V and 7 bases at J, with 15 bases between. The CDR3 contains 14 residues. This rearrangement joins TRBV28 to TRBJ2-7; tentative D call: TRBD2 (6 bases). Sequencing was done on a sample of PBMCs. The sequence derives from a woman in her late teens or twenties in good health and CMV-seronegative. The CDR3 DNA sequence: TGTGCCAGCAGTTTAGGAGGGGCAGGGAGTGAGCAGTACTTC. Amino acids: CASSLGGAGSEQYF.